Presented here are 25 T cell receptor beta chains from one specimen sequenced in a study of Ad26.COV2.S vaccination and SARS-CoV-2 variants (dated by TCRdb to about 2021). In light of the paper, this sample's treatment or condition label describes: about 20 received Ad26.COV2.S at low or high dose, single or two shots; roughly five received placebo; per-sample allocation not given. For vaccine and placebo recipients, repertoires were sequenced using samples collected on day 63 after the first injection. The protocol used for the library was the immunoSEQ multiplex PCR assay. In TCRdb, the immuneACCESS table is reduced to in-frame sequences with V and J assigned. These tables do not hold every clone; where another copy was compared, an unresolved V gene accounts for under half, and the others remain unexplained. Counted in this sample were roughly 350,000 clones; 75% to 90% of them appeared once. About 10% of the sample is held by the ten biggest clonotypes.

Sequenced here: peripheral blood, sampled in a trial of Ad26.COV2.S vaccine versus placebo. These receptors came from a person aged 18-60 years who received the Ad26.COV2.S COVID-19 vaccine or a placebo.

The chain carries TRBV3-1 (or the pseudogene TRBV3-2) and TRBJ1-2, with a tentative D call TRBD1 (6 bases). V shed 5 bases and J shed 1 base, with 14 bases lying between them. The CDR3 is 15 amino acids. The V gene's germline CDR1 is LGHDT and CDR2 YNNKEL (reference sequence). As DNA, the CDR3 is TGTGCCAGCAGCTTCGGGACACTGGGTAACTATGGCTACACCTTC. It translates to CASSFGTLGNYGYTF.

The chain recombines TRBV29-1 with TRBJ2-5; D uncertain. Looked up from germline, CDR1 is SQVTM and CDR2 is ANQGSEA. Trimming pared 6 bases from V and 2 bases from J, leaving 22 bases between. The CDR3 runs to 16 residues. This CDR3 reads CSVGQRHLNEQETQYF. The CDR3 DNA sequence: TGCAGCGTCGGGCAAAGACACCTTAACGAACAAGAGACCCAGTACTTC. The variable domain in full, with the rest retrieved from reference TRBV29-1 and TRBJ2-5, is SAVISQKPSRDICQRGTSLTIQCQVDSQVTMMFWYRQQPGQSLTLIATANQGSEATYESGFVIDKFPISRPNLTFSTLTVSNMSPEDSSIYLCSVGQRHLNEQETQYFGPGTRLLVL.

This chain links TRBV7-9 with TRBJ2-5, with D uncertain. CDR3 length: 13 residues. V gave up 6 bases and J gave up 0 bases, with 8 bases separating them. CDR1 and CDR2 from the germline V gene are SEHNR and FQNEAQ (reference sequence). CDR3 nucleotides: TGTGCCAGCAGAAATACGTACCAAGAGACCCAGTACTTC. Translated, it gives CASRNTYQETQYF.

V is TRBV28 and J is TRBJ2-1; 10 positions match TRBD2. Germline assignment: CDR1 MDHEN and CDR2 SYDVKM. This CDR3 comprises 16 residues. The trim removed 7 bases at V and 4 bases at J, leaving 10 bases unmatched. CDR3 in amino acids: CASNIIAGGPYNEQFF. CDR3 in DNA: TGTGCCAGCAACATCATAGCGGGAGGCCCTTACAATGAGCAGTTCTTC.

V and J are TRBV6-5 and TRBJ1-2; 7 bases fit TRBD1. Germline loops: CDR1 MNHEY, CDR2 SVGAGI. The junction had 11 bases not matched to a gene; V was cut back by 6 bases and J by 4 bases. There are 15 residues in the CDR3. The CDR3 sequence: CASSYETGYGYGYTF. Here the CDR3 DNA reads TGTGCCAGCAGCTACGAGACAGGGTACGGCTATGGCTACACCTTC.

This chain links TRBV2 with TRBJ2-7, with a weak D call TRBD1 (6 bases). CDR3 length: 16 residues. The germline CDR1 and CDR2 sequences are SNHLY and FYNNEI. Trimming took off 6 bases at V and 0 bases at J, with 18 bases between the two ends. In nucleotides, the CDR3 is TGTGCCAGCAGGAGTGACAGGTCCTTTAGCTCCTACGAGCAGTACTTC. Protein product: CASRSDRSFSSYEQYF.

The chain has TRBV7-8 and TRBJ2-7; maybe TRBD1 (7 bases). CDR3 length equals 15 residues. CDR1 SGHVS and CDR2 FQNEAQ come from the germline V gene. Trimming left V 0 bases short and J 4 bases short, with 13 bases between. For the CDR3, the DNA is TGTGCCAGCAGCTTAGCGTCGGCAGGGGGGTACGAGCAGTACTTC. As protein: CASSLASAGGYEQYF.

V usage is TRBV5-1 and J usage is TRBJ2-5; 9 nucleotides line up with TRBD1. There are 15 residues in the CDR3. The ends lost 0 bases at V and 5 bases at J; junction bases unmatched: 5. Germline CDR1 and CDR2: SGHRS and YFSETQ. The CDR3, as DNA: TGCGCCAGCAGCTTGGCCACAGGGGGCAGGGAGACCCAGTACTTC. Amino acids: CASSLATGGRETQYF.

The chain uses TRBV10-3 and TRBJ2-7; 7 positions match TRBD1. V dropped 6 bases and J dropped 1; count of bases not matched to a gene: 6. The CDR3 has 14 amino acids. The germline V gene has CDR1 ENHRY and CDR2 SYGVKD. The CDR3 sequence: CAIRPTGISYEQYF. In nucleotides, the CDR3 is TGTGCCATCAGACCGACAGGGATTTCCTACGAGCAGTACTTC.

The chain has TRBV5-1 and TRBJ2-3; 13 bases align to TRBD2. The V and J ends lost 0 bases and 11 bases, in that order; junction bases with no gene match: 6. In germline, CDR1 is SGHRS, CDR2 YFSETQ. The CDR3 runs 15 residues. For the CDR3, the DNA is TGCGCCAGCAGCTTGGGGACTAGCGGGGGCCGCATGCAGTATTTT. This translates into CASSLGTSGGRMQYF.

This chain links TRBV7-2 with TRBJ2-7, with 7 bases that match TRBD1. The CDR3 length is 11 residues. Germline V gene lookup returns CDR1 SGHTA and CDR2 FQGNSA. V lost 6 bases to trimming and J lost 10 bases; unmatched junction nucleotides: 6. CDR3 amino acids: CASSDRADQYF. The CDR3 bases are TGTGCCAGCAGTGACAGGGCTGACCAGTACTTC.

The gene calls are TRBV19 and TRBJ1-1, with D perhaps TRBD1 (6 bases). The CDR3 covers 17 residues. From germline, CDR1 is LNHDA and CDR2 SQIVND (reference sequence). V lost 0 bases, J lost 0 bases, and 14 bases lay in between. The chain's CDR3 is CASSIETRTGMNTEAFF. For the CDR3, the DNA is TGTGCCAGTAGTATAGAAACCCGAACAGGGATGAACACTGAAGCTTTCTTT. Supplemented by reference TRBV19 and TRBJ1-1, the full variable domain reads DGGITQSPKYLFRKEGQNVTLSCEQNLNHDAMYWYRQDPGQGLRLIYYSQIVNDFQKGDIAEGYSVSREKKESFPLTVTSAQKNPTAFYLCASSIETRTGMNTEAFFGQGTRLTVV.

This chain connects TRBV3-1 (or the pseudogene TRBV3-2) to TRBJ2-1, with 14 bases aligning to TRBD2. The germline V gene encodes CDR1 LGHDT and CDR2 YNNKEL (reference sequence). The CDR3 is made up of 16 amino acids. With V trimmed by 3 bases and J by 9 bases, 7 bases remained unmatched. This chain's CDR3 is CASSQLGTSGRVEQFF. Here the CDR3 DNA reads TGTGCCAGCAGCCAGTTGGGGACTAGCGGGAGAGTTGAGCAGTTCTTC.

V gene TRBV6-5 combines with J gene TRBJ1-2; no clear D gene. The CDR3 sequence is 15 residues long. V was clipped by 6 bases and J by 6 bases, with 20 bases between them. Germline CDR1 MNHEY, CDR2 SVGAGI. In DNA form, the CDR3 reads TGTGCCAGCAGCCGCCGGGATAACAGTCCCCATGGCTACACCTTC. Translating gives CASSRRDNSPHGYTF.

The CDR3 loop is CASSLGRRGGNEQFF. CDR3 in DNA: TGTGCCAGCAGCTTAGGGCGCAGGGGAGGCAATGAGCAGTTCTTC. The chain is built from TRBV7-9 and TRBJ2-1; the D call may be TRBD1 or TRBD2 (6 bases each). CDR3 length: 15 amino acids. Trimming left V 1 base short and J 6 bases short, with 13 bases between. Per germline, CDR1 SEHNR and CDR2 FQNEAQ (reference sequence).

The V gene is TRBV7-3, the J gene TRBJ2-7; D possibly uses TRBD1 or TRBD2 (5 bases each). Trimming took off 7 bases at V and 2 bases at J, with 12 bases between the two ends. Germline assignment: CDR1 SGHTA and CDR2 FQGTGA. The CDR3 runs to 13 residues. For the CDR3, the DNA is TGTGCCAGCACGAGGGGCATTCCCTACGAGCAGTACTTC. Translating it yields CASTRGIPYEQYF.

The J gene is TRBJ1-3, the V gene TRBV14; D is uncertain. Germline CDR1 is SGHDN and CDR2 is FVKESK. Trimming shortened V by 3 bases and J by 0 bases, and 9 bases separated the two germline ends. The length of the CDR3 is 15 residues. CDR3 sequence reads: CASSHGRSSGNTIYF. CDR3 coding DNA: TGTGCCAGCAGCCACGGACGGTCCTCTGGAAACACCATATATTTT.

This clone turned up a few times. J is TRBJ1-2 and V is TRBV5-8; the match to TRBD1 covers 9 bases. V dropped 4 bases and J dropped 4; count of bases not matched to a gene: 5. The CDR3 contains 14 residues. The V gene's germline CDR1 is SGHTS and CDR2 YDEGEE. CDR3 amino acids: CASSRGQGFYGYTF. In DNA, the CDR3 is TGTGCCAGCAGCCGGGGACAGGGTTTCTATGGCTACACCTTC.

V usage is TRBV4-3 and J usage is TRBJ1-3; D remains unclear. The CDR3 loop spans 14 amino acids. V lost 0 bases and J lost 4, with 7 bases in between. Germline CDR1 and CDR2: LGHNA and YSLEER. The chain's CDR3 is CASSQEGRGNTIYF. The DNA of the CDR3 is TGCGCCAGCAGCCAAGAAGGGCGCGGAAACACCATATATTTT.

Here the CDR3 DNA reads TGTGCCAGCAGCGCAACGACAGGGCGTGTGGGCACTGAAGCTTTCTTT. It specifies CASSATTGRVGTEAFF. The genes are TRBV9 and TRBJ1-1; 7 bases fit TRBD1. Germline loops: CDR1 SGDLS, CDR2 YYNGEE. The V gene end was trimmed by 3 bases and the J gene end by 4 bases; junction bases not matched to a gene: 12. This CDR3 has 16 residues.

The chain links TRBV28 to TRBJ2-3; a weak D match, TRBD2 (5 bases). The CDR3 sequence is 14 residues long. Trimming left V 6 bases short and J 4 bases short, with 14 bases between. From germline, CDR1 is MDHEN and CDR2 SYDVKM. CDR3 in DNA: TGTGCCAGCAGAACCGGGATTTCACCAGATACGCAGTATTTT. Residues: CASRTGISPDTQYF.

The V and J genes are TRBV2 and TRBJ2-1, with 8 bases that match TRBD1. J gave up 2 bases and V 7 bases, and 4 bases lay outside the gene matches. Germline CDR1 and CDR2: SNHLY and FYNNEI. The CDR3 consists of 14 residues. This CDR3 reads CASIKTGAYNEQFF. In DNA, the CDR3 is TGTGCCAGCATTAAGACAGGGGCCTACAATGAGCAGTTCTTC.

V and J are TRBV10-3 and TRBJ2-7; the match to TRBD2 covers 7 bases. Germline trimming cut 8 bases from V and 2 bases from J; bases unmatched to any gene: 18. The CDR3 runs 17 residues. Germline assignment: CDR1 ENHRY and CDR2 SYGVKD. CDR3 sequence: CAIAKGVVGGFPYEQYF. CDR3 coding DNA: TGTGCCATCGCCAAGGGAGTGGTGGGGGGGTTCCCCTACGAGCAGTACTTC.

This chain connects TRBV4-2 to TRBJ2-5, with D unresolved. The CDR3 is 12 residues long. Germline CDR1 LGHNA, CDR2 YNFKEQ. The V gene lost 0 bases and the J gene lost 10 bases, with 9 bases spanning the gap. The CDR3 reads CASSQDVGSQYF. In nucleotides, the CDR3 is TGTGCCAGCAGCCAAGATGTGGGTAGCCAGTACTTC.

J is TRBJ2-1 and V is TRBV7-6; D perhaps matches TRBD2 (6 bases). Trimming took 4 bases from V and 5 from J, leaving 24 bases between them. Germline V CDR1 and CDR2: SGHVS, FNYEAQ. The CDR3 has 18 amino acids. DNA of the CDR3: TGTGCCAGCAGCTCAGTGGTAGCGGCCTCCGGATTCGACAATGAGCAGTTCTTC. Its protein is CASSSVVAASGFDNEQFF.